The sequence of this T cell receptor (beta chain) was determined in a study of blood T cell repertoires in COVID-19. Background on the study: From the United States, Italy and Spain came samples of acute and convalescent COVID-19.

V lost 2 bases, J lost 5 bases, and 11 bases stayed unmatched. The CDR3 length is 16 residues. Per the germline V gene, CDR1 is ENHRY and CDR2 is SYGVKD. Per the authors' pipeline: From reference gene primer amplification, estimates of nucleated cell counts were derived. TCRdb's copy holds only in-frame clones and misses some; the assay was immunoSEQ multiplex PCR. V, J and clone size are taken as reported in that table, and D and trimming were inferred from the DNA itself. The sample includes some 140,000 clones, approximately 80% of them seen just once. This sequence joins TRBV10-3 and TRBJ1-2; TRBD1 matches at 7 bases. The sequenced material came from peripheral blood. This TCR came from a woman of 80 years or more with acute or convalescent COVID-19. The CDR3 spells CAISEPRQGEGYGYTF. CDR3 coding DNA: TGTGCCATCAGTGAGCCAAGACAGGGAGAAGGATATGGCTACACCTTC.